What follows describes a single T cell receptor beta chain. Its antigen is not identified. Germline CDR1 MGHRA, CDR2 YSYEKL. This CDR3 is 14 amino acids long. V lost 2 bases and J lost 4, with 12 bases in between. Produced via immunoSEQ multiplex PCR; TCRdb's table is partial and in-frame only. The sample records 150,000 to 200,000 clones, 90% to 95% being singletons. These data are taken from a study of T cell responses to AZD1222 COVID-19 vaccine. The study, taken as a whole, reports: Baseline serostatus was positive in only six AZD1222 recipients.

The sequence was obtained from an adult in good health. The rearrangement uses TRBV4-1 and TRBJ2-7, with D hard to call. The sample consisted of peripheral blood, taken on day 0 of AZD1222 vaccination. The DNA of the CDR3 is TGCGCCAGCAGCCAATTGAGGTTCTCGTACGAGCAGTACTTC. Translating gives CASSQLRFSYEQYF.